This T cell receptor (beta chain) was sequenced in a study of response to subunit inactivated influenza vaccine. Broader study findings: Few new T cells, the authors suggested, are recruited by each seasonal influenza vaccination.

Germline-derived CDR1 and CDR2 are SGHTA and FQGNSA. V gave up 1 base and J gave up 2 bases, with 7 bases separating them. The CDR3 runs to 14 residues. TCRdb itself ran the RT-PCR reads through MiXCR, one entry per CDR3 protein. The table records more than 700,000 distinct CDR3 sequences, around 20% of them present only once. Details on this clonotype: Its specificity is unknown.

The input for sequencing was PBMCs from blood, taken roughly 5 days after vaccination. The sequence derives from a man between 45 and 60 years old who received an inactivated influenza vaccine. V usage is TRBV7-2 and J usage is TRBJ2-3; no clear D. In nucleotides, the CDR3 is TGTGCCAGCAGCTTAGTGCAGAACACAGATACGCAGTATTTT. Protein: CASSLVQNTDTQYF. Complete variable domain (other parts from reference TRBV7-2 and TRBJ2-3): GAGVSQSPSNKVTEKGKDVELRCDPISGHTALYWYRQSLGQGLEFLIYFQGNSAPDKSGLPSDRFSAERTGGSVSTLTIQRTQQEDSAVYLCASSLVQNTDTQYFGPGTRLTVL.